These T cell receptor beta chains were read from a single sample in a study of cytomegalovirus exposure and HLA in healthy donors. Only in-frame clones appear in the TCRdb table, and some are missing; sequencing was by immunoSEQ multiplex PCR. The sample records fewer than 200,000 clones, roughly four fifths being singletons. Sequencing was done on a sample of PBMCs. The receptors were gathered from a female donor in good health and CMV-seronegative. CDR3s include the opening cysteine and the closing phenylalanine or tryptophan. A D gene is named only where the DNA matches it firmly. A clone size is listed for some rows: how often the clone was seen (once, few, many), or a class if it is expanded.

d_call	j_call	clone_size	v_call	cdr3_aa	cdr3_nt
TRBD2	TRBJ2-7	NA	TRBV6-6	CASSSTLAGGPDEQYF	TGTGCCAGCAGTTCCACCCTAGCGGGAGGGCCGGACGAGCAGTACTTC
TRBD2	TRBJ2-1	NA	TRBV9	CASSISGGAVEQFF	TGTGCCAGCAGCATAAGCGGGGGGGCCGTTGAGCAGTTCTTC
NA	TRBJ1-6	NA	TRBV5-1	CASSFQGDNSPLHF	TGCGCCAGCAGCTTTCAGGGTGATAATTCACCCCTCCACTTT
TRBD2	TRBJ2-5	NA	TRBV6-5	CASSSLAGLIQETQYF	TGTGCCAGCAGTTCCTTAGCGGGGCTCATCCAAGAGACCCAGTACTTC
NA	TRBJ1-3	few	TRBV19	CASKVGTISGNTIYF	TGTGCCAGTAAGGTGGGCACAATCTCTGGAAACACCATATATTTT
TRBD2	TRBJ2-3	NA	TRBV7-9	CASSPGLAVRDTQYF	TGTGCCAGCAGCCCTGGACTAGCGGTTAGAGATACGCAGTATTTT
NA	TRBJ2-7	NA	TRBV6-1	CASSETSLYEQYF	TGTGCCAGCAGTGAGACATCCCTCTACGAGCAGTACTTC
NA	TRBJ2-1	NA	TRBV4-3	CASSQDAGEQFF	TGCGCCAGCAGCCAAGATGCCGGGGAGCAGTTCTTC
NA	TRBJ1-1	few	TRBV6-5	CASSYDSPNTEAFF	TGTGCCAGCAGTTACGACAGTCCTAACACTGAAGCTTTCTTT
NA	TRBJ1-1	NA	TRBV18	CASSLLQGVNTEAFF	TGTGCCAGCTCACTTTTACAGGGCGTGAACACTGAAGCTTTCTTT
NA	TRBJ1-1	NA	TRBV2	CASSSARGNTEAFF	TGTGCCAGCAGCTCAGCCCGGGGGAACACTGAAGCTTTCTTT
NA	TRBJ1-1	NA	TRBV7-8	CASSYRYTEAFF	TGTGCCAGCAGCTATCGGTACACTGAAGCTTTCTTT
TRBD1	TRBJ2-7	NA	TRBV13	CASSLGTGAVNEQYF	TGTGCCAGCAGCTTAGGGACAGGGGCTGTCAACGAGCAGTACTTC
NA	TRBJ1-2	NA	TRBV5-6	CASSPTGSLDYGYTF	TGTGCCAGCAGCCCAACAGGGTCTTTGGACTATGGCTACACCTTC
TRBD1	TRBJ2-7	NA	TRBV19	CASGQGAGYEQYF	TGTGCCAGTGGACAGGGGGCGGGTTACGAGCAGTACTTC
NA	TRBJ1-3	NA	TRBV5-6	CASSLDRLGGNTIYF	TGTGCCAGCAGCTTGGACAGGTTGGGTGGAAACACCATATATTTT
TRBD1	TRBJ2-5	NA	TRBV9	CASSFVGTVQETQYF	TGTGCCAGCAGCTTCGTGGGGACAGTCCAAGAGACCCAGTACTTC
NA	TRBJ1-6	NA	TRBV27	CASRLGGPINSPLHF	TGTGCCAGCAGGTTAGGAGGGCCCATCAATTCACCCCTCCACTTT
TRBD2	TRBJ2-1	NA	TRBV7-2	CASSLGLGFVEQFF	TGTGCCAGCAGCCTTGGACTAGGTTTTGTTGAGCAGTTCTTC
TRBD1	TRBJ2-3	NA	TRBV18	CASSARGRDTQYF	TGTGCCAGCTCAGCGAGGGGGCGGGATACGCAGTATTTT
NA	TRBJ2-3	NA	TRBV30	CAWKAQGNGLGTDTQYF	TGTGCCTGGAAAGCCCAGGGGAACGGGCTGGGGACAGATACGCAGTATTTT
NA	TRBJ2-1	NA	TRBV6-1	CAILPGVGRNEQFF	TGTGCCATCCTCCCGGGGGTAGGACGCAATGAGCAGTTCTTC
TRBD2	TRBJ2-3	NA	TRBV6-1	CASTAGADTQYF	TGTGCCAGCACCGCGGGAGCAGATACGCAGTATTTT
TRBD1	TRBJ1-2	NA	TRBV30	CACWRDRVRGDYGYTF	TGTGCCTGCTGGAGGGACAGGGTGAGAGGCGACTATGGCTACACCTTC
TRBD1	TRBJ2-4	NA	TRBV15	CATSSGQGNSQYF	TGTGCCACCAGCAGCGGACAGGGGAACAGTCAGTACTTC
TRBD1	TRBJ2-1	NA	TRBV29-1	CSAQEHSGQGGNEQFF	TGCAGCGCCCAAGAACACTCGGGACAGGGGGGGAATGAGCAGTTCTTC
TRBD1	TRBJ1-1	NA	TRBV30	CAWSPGGGAPGF	TGTGCCTGGAGCCCGGGAGGGGGCGCGCCGGGTTTT
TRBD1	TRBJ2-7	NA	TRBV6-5	CASSYRGTTHEQYF	TGTGCCAGCAGCTACAGGGGTACGACTCACGAGCAGTACTTC
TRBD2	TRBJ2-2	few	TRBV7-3	CASSRGGTGELFF	TGTGCCAGCAGCCGCGGGGGAACCGGGGAGCTGTTTTTT
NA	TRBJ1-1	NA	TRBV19	CASQGRGFTEAFF	TGTGCCAGCCAGGGTAGGGGTTTCACTGAAGCTTTCTTT
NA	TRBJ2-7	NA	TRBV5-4	CASSPRQGPDYEQYF	TGTGCCAGCAGCCCCCGCCAGGGGCCGGACTACGAGCAGTACTTC
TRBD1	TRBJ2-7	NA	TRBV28	CASRKTWTGPYEQYF	TGTGCCAGCAGGAAAACCTGGACAGGGCCCTACGAGCAGTACTTC
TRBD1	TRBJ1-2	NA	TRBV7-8	CASSSLQGAVNGYTF	TGTGCCAGCAGCTCGCTACAGGGGGCGGTCAACGGCTACACCTTC
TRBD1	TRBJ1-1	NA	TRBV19	CASSPNRGYRAFF	TGTGCCAGTAGTCCGAACAGGGGCTATAGGGCTTTCTTT
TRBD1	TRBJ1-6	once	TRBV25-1	CASSEDRNLAPLHF	TGTGCCAGCAGTGAGGACAGGAATTTAGCACCCCTCCACTTT
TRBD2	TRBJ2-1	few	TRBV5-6	CASSFLGTSGATEQFF	TGTGCCAGCAGCTTCCTGGGGACTAGCGGGGCCACGGAGCAGTTCTTC
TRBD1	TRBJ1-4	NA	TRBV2	CASFRDRGVTNEKLFF	TGTGCCAGTTTCCGGGACAGGGGCGTAACTAATGAAAAACTGTTTTTT
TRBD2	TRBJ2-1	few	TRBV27	CASSVRLAGGIGGDNEQFF	TGTGCCAGCAGTGTAAGACTAGCGGGAGGAATTGGGGGTGACAATGAGCAGTTCTTC
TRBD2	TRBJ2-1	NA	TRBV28	CASSGLAGSGNEQFF	TGTGCCAGCAGTGGACTAGCGGGTTCGGGTAATGAGCAGTTCTTC
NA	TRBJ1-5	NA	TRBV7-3	CASSPDSGQPQHF	TGTGCCAGCAGTCCAGACAGCGGGCAGCCCCAGCATTTT
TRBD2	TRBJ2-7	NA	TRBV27	CASSFAGGPHEQYF	TGTGCCAGCAGTTTTGCGGGAGGGCCCCACGAGCAGTACTTC
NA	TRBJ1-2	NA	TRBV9	CASSPSPKQGSPGGYTF	TGTGCCAGCAGCCCCAGCCCTAAACAGGGCTCCCCCGGTGGCTACACCTTC
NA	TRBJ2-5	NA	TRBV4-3	CASSQERARGQETQYF	TGCGCCAGCAGCCAAGAGAGGGCCAGGGGTCAGGAGACCCAGTACTTC
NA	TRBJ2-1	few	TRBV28	CASSPALGVDEQFF	TGTGCCAGCAGTCCCGCCCTAGGGGTCGATGAGCAGTTCTTC